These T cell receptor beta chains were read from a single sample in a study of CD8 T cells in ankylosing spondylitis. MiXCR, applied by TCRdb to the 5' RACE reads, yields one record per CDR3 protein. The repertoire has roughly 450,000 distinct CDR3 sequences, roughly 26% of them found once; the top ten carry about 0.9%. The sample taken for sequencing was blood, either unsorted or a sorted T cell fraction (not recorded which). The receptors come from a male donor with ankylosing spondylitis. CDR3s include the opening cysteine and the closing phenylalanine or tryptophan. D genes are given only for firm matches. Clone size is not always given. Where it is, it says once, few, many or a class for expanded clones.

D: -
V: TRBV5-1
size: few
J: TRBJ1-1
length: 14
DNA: TGCGCCAGCAGTCGGAGGGAGATGAACACTGAAGCTTTCTTT
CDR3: CASSRREMNTEAFF

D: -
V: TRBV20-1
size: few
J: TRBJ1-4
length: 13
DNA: TGCAGTGCCGAGTGGGGGGGTGATGAAAAACTGTTTTTT
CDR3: CSAEWGGDEKLFF

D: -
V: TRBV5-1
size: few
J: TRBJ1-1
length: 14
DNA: TGCGCCAGCAGCTTGGTTGTGGCGGGCCCTGAAGCTTTCTTT
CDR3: CASSLVVAGPEAFF

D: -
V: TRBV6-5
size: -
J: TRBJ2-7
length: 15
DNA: TGTGCCAGCAGTTCCCCCGAAGGCGCATCCTACGAGCAGTACTTC
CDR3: CASSSPEGASYEQYF

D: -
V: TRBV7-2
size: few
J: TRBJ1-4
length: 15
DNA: TGTGCCAGCAGCTCCACCGGGGGATCTAATGAAAAACTGTTTTTT
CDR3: CASSSTGGSNEKLFF

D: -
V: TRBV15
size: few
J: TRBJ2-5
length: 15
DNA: TGTGCCACCAGCAGAGATGAGGGAGCGTGGGAGACCCAGTACTTC
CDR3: CATSRDEGAWETQYF

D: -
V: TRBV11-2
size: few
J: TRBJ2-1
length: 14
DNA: TGTGCCAGCAGCCTCAATAAGGGAGGGACAGGCCAGTTCTTC
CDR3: CASSLNKGGTGQFF

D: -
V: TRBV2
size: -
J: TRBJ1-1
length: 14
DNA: TGTGCCAGCAGTGAAGGGGGGGGCGAGACTGAAGCTTTCTTT
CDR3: CASSEGGGETEAFF

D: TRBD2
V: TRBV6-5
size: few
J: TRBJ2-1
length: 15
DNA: TGTGCCAGCAGTTACTCGGGCGGGAGGAATGGTGAGCAGTTCTTC
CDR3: CASSYSGGRNGEQFF

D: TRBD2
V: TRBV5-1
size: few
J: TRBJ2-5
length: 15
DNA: TGCGCCAGCAGCGGAGGACTAGCGGGAAAAGAGACCCAGTACTTC
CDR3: CASSGGLAGKETQYF

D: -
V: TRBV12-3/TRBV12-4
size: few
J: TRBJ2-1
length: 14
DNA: TGTGCCAGCAGGGTCCAGGGTTCCTACAATGAGCAGTTCTTC
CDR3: CASRVQGSYNEQFF

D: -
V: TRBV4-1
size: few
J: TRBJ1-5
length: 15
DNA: TGCGCCAGCAGCCAAGGGGACGTTAGCAATCAGCCCCAGCATTTT
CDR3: CASSQGDVSNQPQHF

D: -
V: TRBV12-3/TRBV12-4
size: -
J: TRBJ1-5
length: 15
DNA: TGTGCCAGCAGTCGCGGGGAGACAGCACTGCAGCCCCAGCATTTT
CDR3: CASSRGETALQPQHF

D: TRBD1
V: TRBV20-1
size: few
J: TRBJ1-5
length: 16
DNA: TGCAGTGCTAGAGATCTTGGCAGGGGGGGCAATCAGCCCCAGCATTTT
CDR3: CSARDLGRGGNQPQHF

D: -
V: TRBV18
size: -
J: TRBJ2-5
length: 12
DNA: TGTACCAGCTCACCACCCACCGAGACCCAGTACTTC
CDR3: CTSSPPTETQYF

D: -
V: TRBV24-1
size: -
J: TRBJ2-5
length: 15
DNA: TGTGCCACCAGTGATCCGGCCGGGACGGGAGAGACCCAGTACTTC
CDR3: CATSDPAGTGETQYF

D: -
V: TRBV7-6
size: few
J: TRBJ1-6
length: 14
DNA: TGTGCCAGCAGCATGGACAGCCGGTTTGGACCCCTCCACTTT
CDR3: CASSMDSRFGPLHF

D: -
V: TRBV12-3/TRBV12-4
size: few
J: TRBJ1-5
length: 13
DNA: TGTGCCAGCAGGACAGATTTAAATCAGCCCCAGCATTTT
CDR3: CASRTDLNQPQHF

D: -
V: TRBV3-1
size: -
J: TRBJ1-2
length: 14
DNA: TGTGCCAGCAGCCAAGCGGACAGCTACTATGGCTACACCTTC
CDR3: CASSQADSYYGYTF

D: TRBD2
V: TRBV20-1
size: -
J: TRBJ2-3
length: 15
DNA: TGCAGTGCTAGAGATTTAGTAGCGGGAGCAGATACGCAGTATTTT
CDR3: CSARDLVAGADTQYF

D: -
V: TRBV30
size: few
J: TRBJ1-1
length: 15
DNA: TGTGCCTGGAATACTGGACGGTCGGGGAACACTGAAGCTTTCTTT
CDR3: CAWNTGRSGNTEAFF

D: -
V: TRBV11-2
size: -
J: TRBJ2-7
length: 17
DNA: TGTGCCAGCAGCTATAAAGTGGGAGGCGGCAGGGGATACGAGCAGTACTTC
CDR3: CASSYKVGGGRGYEQYF

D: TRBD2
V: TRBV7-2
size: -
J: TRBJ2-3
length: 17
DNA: TGTGCCAGCAGCTCGTGGACTAGCGGGGGGGGGACAGATACGCAGTATTTT
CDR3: CASSSWTSGGGTDTQYF

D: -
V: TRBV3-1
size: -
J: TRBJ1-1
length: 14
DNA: TGTGCCAGCAGCCACGGTGTAAAGAACACTGAAGCTTTCTTT
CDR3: CASSHGVKNTEAFF

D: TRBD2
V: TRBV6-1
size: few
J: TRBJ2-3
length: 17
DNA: TGTGCCAGCAGTGAAGCGGTCCTAGCGGGAGTCGGAGATACGCAGTATTTT
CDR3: CASSEAVLAGVGDTQYF

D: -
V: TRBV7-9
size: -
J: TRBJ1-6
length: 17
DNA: TGTGCCAGCAGCTCGGGAGGAGGGAACTCCTATAATTCACCCCTCCACTTT
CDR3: CASSSGGGNSYNSPLHF

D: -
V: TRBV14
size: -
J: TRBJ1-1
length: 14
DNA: TGTGCCAGCAGCCAGTGGGGCGGGATCACTGAAGCTTTCTTT
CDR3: CASSQWGGITEAFF

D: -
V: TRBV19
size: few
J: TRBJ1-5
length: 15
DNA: TGTGCCAGTAGTACCCCCGCAGGGTACAATCAGCCCCAGCATTTT
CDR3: CASSTPAGYNQPQHF

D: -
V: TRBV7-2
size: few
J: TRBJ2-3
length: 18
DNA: TGTGCCAGCAGCTTAGCTCGGGGGGCCCTGCGGGCGCAAGATACGCAGTATTTT
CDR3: CASSLARGALRAQDTQYF

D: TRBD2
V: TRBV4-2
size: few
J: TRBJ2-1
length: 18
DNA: TGTGCCAGCAGCCAAGATCGAACTAGCGGGAGGGCCGGAAATGAGCAGTTCTTC
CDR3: CASSQDRTSGRAGNEQFF

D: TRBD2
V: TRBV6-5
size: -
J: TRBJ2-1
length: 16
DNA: TGTGCCAGCAGTTACACTAGCGGGAGCTCCTACAATAAGCAGTTCTTC
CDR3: CASSYTSGSSYNKQFF

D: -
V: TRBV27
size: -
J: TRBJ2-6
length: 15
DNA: TGTGCCAGCAGTTCAACAGGGTTCGGGGCCAACGTCCTGACTTTC
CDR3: CASSSTGFGANVLTF

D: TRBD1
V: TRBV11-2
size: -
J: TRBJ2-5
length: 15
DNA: TGTGCCAGCAGCTTAGACCGGACAGGCCAAGAGACCCAGTACTTC
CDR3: CASSLDRTGQETQYF

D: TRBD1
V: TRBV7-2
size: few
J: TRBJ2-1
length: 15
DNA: TGTGCCAGCAGCTTAGTGGGGACAGGGTTGCATGAGCAGTTCTTC
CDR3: CASSLVGTGLHEQFF

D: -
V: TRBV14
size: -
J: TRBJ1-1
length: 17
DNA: TGTGCCAGCAGCCAAGACCACGGAGGAGGCATGAACACTGAAGCTTTCTTT
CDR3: CASSQDHGGGMNTEAFF

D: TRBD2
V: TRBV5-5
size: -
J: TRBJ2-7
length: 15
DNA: TGTGCCAGCAGCTTGGGACTAGCCCCCTCCTACGAGCAGTACTTC
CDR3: CASSLGLAPSYEQYF

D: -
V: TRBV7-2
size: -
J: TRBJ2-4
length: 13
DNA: TGTGCCAGCAGCTTAGGTCAGGGTGTCATTCAGTACTTC
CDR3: CASSLGQGVIQYF

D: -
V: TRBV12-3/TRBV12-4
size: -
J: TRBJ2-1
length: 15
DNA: TGTGCCAGCAGTTTTCGGGACCTACTTCCGGAGGGGCAGTTCTTC
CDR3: CASSFRDLLPEGQFF

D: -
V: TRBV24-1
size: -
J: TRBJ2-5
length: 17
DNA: TGTGCCACCAGTGTTGGTGCTCCCGGTACTCGGCAAGAGACCCAGTACTTC
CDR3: CATSVGAPGTRQETQYF

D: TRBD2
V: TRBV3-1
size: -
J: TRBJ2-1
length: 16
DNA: TGTGCCAGCAGCCAAGAATATAGCGGGTACCGGAATGAGCAGTTCTTC
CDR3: CASSQEYSGYRNEQFF

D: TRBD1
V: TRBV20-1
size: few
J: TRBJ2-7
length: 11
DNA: TGCAGTGCTGGAAAACGACAGGGGAAGTACTTC
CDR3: CSAGKRQGKYF

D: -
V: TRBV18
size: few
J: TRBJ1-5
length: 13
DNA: TGTGCCAGCTCACAATATAAAGATCAGCCCCAGCATTTT
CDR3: CASSQYKDQPQHF